The T cell receptor beta chain described here comes from a study of low-dose radiotherapy and immunotherapy resistance in tumors (dated 2022 in TCRdb). Turning to the overall study: In Cohort 1, 0.5 Gy per fraction was delivered every 2 weeks, and a total PTV dose of 6.5 Gy was prescribed. Patients were given nivolumab as a 240 mg flat dose every two weeks and ipilimumab at 1 mg/kg every six weeks, with both drugs delivered intravenously. The trial did not randomize participants into treatment groups. Patients in Cohort 2 were given 1 Gy per fraction every two weeks, for a total of 13 Gy across 26 weeks. Cyclophosphamide 200 mg/m2 was administered intravenously every two weeks, one day before each radiation and immunotherapy administration. Eight patients were included in the translational analysis, namely three from the first dose cohort plus the first five from the second dose cohort. Starting on cycle 1 day 1, patients took 300 mg of aspirin by mouth once daily for four cycles.

Note on this clonotype: The antigen it binds to is not known. This likely reflects a read error, since a far larger clone is one base away.

Counted from cysteine to phenylalanine, this CDR3 has 14 amino acids. Just the 42-base CDR3 DNA is kept, in frame starting at base 1. The germline V end is reduced by 6 bases and the J end by 13 bases; junction bases left unmatched: 15. Based on the germline V gene, the CDR1 and CDR2 sequences are SGDLS and YYNGEE. The sequencer was an Illumina HiSeq 2500. First-strand cDNA was synthesized using Superscript III and a set of TRAV- and TRBV-specific primers, so that both TCRalpha and TCRbeta chains were covered. TCRs were amplified for 20 PCR cycles with Phusion, using a constant-region primer paired with the adapter attached to the V primers. The isolated mRNA was amplified using the MessageAmp II aRNA Amplification Kit, with in vitro transcription performed for about 15 hours at 37 degrees C. mRNA for TCR sequencing was isolated with the Dynabeads mRNA DIRECT Purification Kit. Indexed Illumina adapters were added in a second Phusion PCR of 25 to 30 cycles, and the PCR products were purified with AMPure XP beads. The authors processed their data as follows. Using custom Perl scripts, TCR sequences that encoded the same protein were pooled, out-of-frame sequences were dropped, and the abundance of each clonotype was calculated. Any TCR sequence backed by just one read was left out of the analysis. Among the metrics used to describe the repertoires were Shannon entropy, Gini index, clonality, richness, and the frequency of TCRs shared between repertoires. TCRdb applied fastp at Q25 and MiXCR to the public reads, then kept only in-frame beta chains. Each entry is one CDR3 protein sequence, shown with its most common DNA and genes. The V and J calls follow TCRdb's processing rather than the paper's. The sample yields approximately 70,000 distinct CDR3 sequences; around 29% were counted once. Over 8.5% of the sample is in the top ten clones.

The label giving this sample's time point can be read as: before trial treatment. Donors were enrolled in RACIN, a single-arm phase I dose-escalation trial in which nivolumab, ipilimumab, aspirin, low-dose cyclophosphamide and low-dose radiotherapy were combined. Patients with advanced, TIL-negative solid tumors were considered eligible. The rearranged chain carries TRBV9 and TRBJ2-4; 8 bases in the middle match TRBD2. This sequence originates from a female donor with ovarian cancer. Sequencing was performed on PBMCs, taken before treatment. CDR3 sequence: CASKPAGVYNEQYF. At the DNA level, the sequence is TGTGCCAGCAAACCAGCGGGGGTATACAATGAGCAGTACTTC.